Listed below are T cell receptor beta chains from one sample, sequenced in a study of T cells expressing NK-cell markers. TCRdb reanalyzed the 5' RACE reads, giving one entry per CDR3 protein sequence and no DNA. The sample includes fewer than 300,000 distinct CDR3 sequences. The sample comprised blood T cells: a sorted CD56 or NKG2C T cell subset, CD4+ or CD8+ T cells, or bulk PBMC T cells (not recorded which). The receptors shown here come from a woman aged 18-69 years in good health. Both conserved end residues are part of each CDR3. Fields, in order: V gene, J gene, CDR3 protein.

>TRBV10-3|TRBJ1-1
CATSRNTEAFF
>TRBV20-1|TRBJ1-3
CSASDPTNTIYF
>TRBV20-1|TRBJ2-1
CSAVGRSLNNEQFF
>TRBV20-1|TRBJ2-7
CSARVGSYEQYF
>TRBV12-3/TRBV12-4|TRBJ1-4
CASRRDTEKLFF
>TRBV19|TRBJ2-3
CASRGVGETRTQYF
>TRBV7-2|TRBJ1-5
CASSLGSGSLGPQHF
>TRBV5-1|TRBJ2-3
CASSLGPAGTSTDTQYF
>TRBV3-1|TRBJ1-1
CASSQGRGRTEAFF
>TRBV3-1|TRBJ1-2
CASSQDRAHYGYTF
>TRBV20-1|TRBJ2-3
CSATLAGVPDTQYF
>TRBV7-2|TRBJ1-1
CASSLNSAPSTEAFF
>TRBV28|TRBJ1-2
CASITANYGYTF
>TRBV5-4|TRBJ2-5
CASSPTRGDWGETQYF
>TRBV29-1|TRBJ2-3
CSVEDLGLAGGTDTQYF
>TRBV6-1|TRBJ1-3
CASRPPAAGSTIYF
>TRBV19|TRBJ2-6
CASSGTDSGANVLTF
>TRBV6-2/TRBV6-3|TRBJ2-1
CASSYSIRAGPYNEQFF
>TRBV4-1|TRBJ2-5
CASSQESAADGFRMTQYF
>TRBV7-9|TRBJ2-2
CASIFTGELFF
>TRBV20-1|TRBJ1-1
CSARDRENTEAFF
>TRBV20-1|TRBJ2-3
CSARDRWRPSTDTQYF
>TRBV4-2|TRBJ1-5
CASSRSHNQGTGNQPQHF
>TRBV20-1|TRBJ2-7
CSAPGQIYEQYF
>TRBV20-1|TRBJ2-5
CSAREPGSKETQYF
>TRBV20-1|TRBJ2-5
CSATHGQGIETQYF
>TRBV7-9|TRBJ2-3
CASSEITDTQYF
>TRBV20-1|TRBJ2-1
CSARTSGGAGGSYNEQFF
>TRBV20-1|TRBJ2-3
CSARVPTSTDTQYF
>TRBV7-2|TRBJ2-5
CASSFTGTKEGETQYF
>TRBV19|TRBJ2-1
CASQLPNGYNEQFF
>TRBV20-1|TRBJ2-2
CSARSTENTGELFF
>TRBV18|TRBJ1-6
CASSPAGRAGDSPLHF